One T cell receptor beta chain is described in this entry. Its cognate antigen is unknown. Amplifying from RNA transcripts, the study obtained TCR beta CDR3 regions. First-round RT-PCR used HTBI primers; second-round multiplex PCR followed. TCRdb processed the multiplex PCR reads anew with MiXCR; each CDR3 protein has one entry. The sample includes about 1.2 million distinct CDR3 sequences, 35% to 45% of them seen just once. The entry originates in a study of Graves' ophthalmopathy and Graves' hyperthyroidism. The germline CDR1 and CDR2 sequences are SGHDN and FVKESK. V lost 0 bases, J lost 5 bases, and 10 bases lay in between. The CDR3 spans 14 residues. Patients were left out if they had other autoimmune diseases, uncontrolled infections, pregnancy or lactation. General observations from the study: Forecasting of ophthalmopathy progression by the model achieved roughly 69% sensitivity and 72.22% specificity.

The sequence derives from an adult man with Graves' hyperthyroidism. Sequencing was done on a sample of peripheral blood or thyroid tissue (not recorded which). The chain recombines TRBV14 with TRBJ1-1; a possible D gene is TRBD1 (5 bases). The CDR3 DNA reads as TGTGCCAGCAGCCAAGATTTAGAGGGGACTGAAGCTTTCTTT. Amino acids: CASSQDLEGTEAFF.